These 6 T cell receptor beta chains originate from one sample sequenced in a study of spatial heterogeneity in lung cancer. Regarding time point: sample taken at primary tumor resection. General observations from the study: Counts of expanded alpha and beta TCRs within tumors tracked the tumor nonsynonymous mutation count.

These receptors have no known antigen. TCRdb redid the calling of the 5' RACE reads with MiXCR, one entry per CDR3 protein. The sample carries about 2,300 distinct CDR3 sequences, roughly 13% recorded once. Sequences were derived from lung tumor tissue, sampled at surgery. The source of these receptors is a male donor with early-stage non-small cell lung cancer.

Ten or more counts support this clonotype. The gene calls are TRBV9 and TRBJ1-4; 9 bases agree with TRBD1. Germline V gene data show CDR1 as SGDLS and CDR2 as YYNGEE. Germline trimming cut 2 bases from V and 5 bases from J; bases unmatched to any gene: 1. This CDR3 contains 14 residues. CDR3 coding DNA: TGTGCCAGCAGCGTGACAGGGGGAAATGAAAAACTGTTTTTT. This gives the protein CASSVTGGNEKLFF.

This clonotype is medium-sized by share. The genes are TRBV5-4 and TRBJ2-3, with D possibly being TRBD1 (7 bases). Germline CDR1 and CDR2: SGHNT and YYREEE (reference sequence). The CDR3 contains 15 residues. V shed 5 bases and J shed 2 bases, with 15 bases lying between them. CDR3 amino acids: CASRRDSQNTDTQYF. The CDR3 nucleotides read TGTGCCAGCAGGCGGGACAGCCAGAACACAGATACGCAGTATTTT.

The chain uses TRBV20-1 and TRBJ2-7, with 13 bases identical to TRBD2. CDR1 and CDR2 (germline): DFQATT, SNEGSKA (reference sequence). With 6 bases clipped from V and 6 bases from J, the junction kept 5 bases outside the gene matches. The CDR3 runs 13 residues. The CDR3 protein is CSAKTSGGPEQYF. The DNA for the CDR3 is TGCAGTGCGAAGACTAGCGGGGGGCCCGAGCAGTACTTC.

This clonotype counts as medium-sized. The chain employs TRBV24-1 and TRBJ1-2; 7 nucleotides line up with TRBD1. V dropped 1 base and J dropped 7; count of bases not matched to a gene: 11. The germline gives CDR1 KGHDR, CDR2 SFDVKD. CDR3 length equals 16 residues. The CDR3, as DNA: TGTGCCACCAGTGATTTAGAGACAGGGCGGATGGCTGGCTACACCTTC. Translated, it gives CATSDLETGRMAGYTF.

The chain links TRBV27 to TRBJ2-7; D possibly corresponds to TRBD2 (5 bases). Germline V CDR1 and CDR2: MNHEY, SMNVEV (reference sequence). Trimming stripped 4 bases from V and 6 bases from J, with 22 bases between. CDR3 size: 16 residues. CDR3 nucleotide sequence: TGTGCCAGCAGTTCCCTAGAGGGTAGCCGGGGATCCGAGCAGTACTTC. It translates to CASSSLEGSRGSEQYF.

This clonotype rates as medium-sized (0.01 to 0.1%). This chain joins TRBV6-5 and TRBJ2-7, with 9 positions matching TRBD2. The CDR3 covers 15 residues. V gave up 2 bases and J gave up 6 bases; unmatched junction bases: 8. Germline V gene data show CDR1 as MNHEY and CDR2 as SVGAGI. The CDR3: CASSYGGGAGGEQYF. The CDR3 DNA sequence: TGTGCCAGCAGTTACGGCGGGGGGGCCGGCGGCGAGCAGTACTTC.